A single sample gave rise to the 30 T cell receptor beta chains below, sequenced in a study of shared clonotypes between healthy human individuals (dated by TCRdb to about 2020). The receptor library was made with the immunoSEQ multiplex PCR assay. The clones in this table, taken by TCRdb from immuneACCESS, are in-frame only. Not every clone is retained; where verified, under half of the shortfall comes from an unresolved V gene, and the cause of the rest is unknown. In all, the sample holds about 1 million clones, and approximately 76% of those were seen once. The ten biggest clones cover approximately 1.5% of the sample. Sequencing used memory CD4+ T cells sorted from blood. Taken with the paper, the label for cell subset or site translates to: CD45RA-negative fraction. The receptor set was obtained from a man between 18 and 35 years old in good health.

Note on this clone: A read error may explain this, as a much larger clone is one base away. This sequence joins TRBV6-1 and TRBJ1-5; D is unresolved. The germline V and J ends were trimmed by 5 bases and 2 bases, with 4 bases remaining between them. The germline gives CDR1 MNHNS, CDR2 SASEGT. The length of the CDR3 is 12 residues. The CDR3 spells CASSQGNQPQHF. The CDR3 DNA reads as TGTGCCAGCAGTCAAGGCAATCAGCCCCAGCATTTT.

The J gene is TRBJ2-1, the V gene TRBV6-5; D unclear. Germline V gene lookup returns CDR1 MNHEY and CDR2 SVGAGI. This CDR3 is 15 amino acids long. V lost 0 bases to trimming and J lost 6 bases, with 12 bases between them. The DNA for the CDR3 is TGTGCCAGCAGTTACTCGGAAGGGTTGATCAATGAGCAGTTCTTC. This codes for CASSYSEGLINEQFF.

The chain recombines TRBV6-5 with TRBJ2-2; the match to TRBD2 covers 9 bases. Trimming cost V 6 bases and J 5 bases; bases outside gene matches: 4. Per germline, CDR1 MNHEY and CDR2 SVGAGI. CDR3 length equals 14 residues. CDR3 protein: CASSASGDTGELFF. The CDR3 DNA follows: TGTGCCAGCAGCGCTAGCGGGGATACCGGGGAGCTGTTTTTT.

This clone was observed a single time. This chain joins TRBV5-1 and TRBJ2-6; D not resolved. Germline values: CDR1 SGHRS, CDR2 YFSETQ. CDR3 size: 16 residues. With 1 base removed from V and 1 base from J, the gap between germline ends came to 9 bases. In nucleotides, the CDR3 is TGCGCCAGCAGCTTGCGCCTGATTTCTGGGGCCAACGTCCTGACTTTC. Translated, it gives CASSLRLISGANVLTF.

V is TRBV28 and J is TRBJ1-2; 8 positions match TRBD1. The V gene end was trimmed by 6 bases and the J gene end by 8 bases; junction bases not matched to a gene: 5. The CDR3 consists of 12 residues. Germline V CDR1 and CDR2: MDHEN, SYDVKM. CDR3: CASRGQEWGYTF. DNA of the CDR3: TGTGCCAGCAGGGGACAGGAATGGGGCTACACCTTC.

The chain couples TRBV4-1 to TRBJ1-6, with TRBD1 matching over 7 bases. V shed 2 bases, J shed 5 bases, and the junction held 15 bases outside the gene matches. Germline CDR1 MGHRA, CDR2 YSYEKL. CDR3 size: 19 residues. In nucleotides, the CDR3 is TGCGCCAGCAGCCAATATAGTTCTAGAGGGACAGCCGATAATTCACCCCTCCACTTT. Translation: CASSQYSSRGTADNSPLHF.

Regarding this clone: This likely traces to a read error, being one base from a far larger clone. The V and J genes are TRBV13 and TRBJ2-7; D is ambiguous. CDR3 length equals 11 residues. Trimming stripped 4 bases from V and 3 bases from J, with 4 bases between. Germline loops: CDR1 PRHDT, CDR2 FYEKMQ (reference sequence). In nucleotides, the CDR3 is TGTGCCAGCAGCTGGGGCTACGAGCAGTACTTC. Amino acids: CASSWGYEQYF.

The CDR3 loop reads CASSPPLRQAEAFF. As DNA, the CDR3 is TGTGCCAGCAGCCCCCCGCTGAGACAAGCTGAAGCTTTCTTT. The chain recombines TRBV7-2 with TRBJ1-1; no firm D call. The CDR3 is made up of 14 amino acids. Trimming left V 5 bases short and J 6 bases short, with 16 bases between. Germline V lookup: CDR1 SGHTA, CDR2 FQGNSA.

As concerns this clone: The sample contains more than one DNA sequence encoding this CDR3. This chain links TRBV30 with TRBJ2-3, with D possibly TRBD1 on 6 matching bases. V was cut by 4 bases and J by 2 bases, with 10 bases left in between. CDR1 GTSNPN and CDR2 SVGIG come from the germline V gene (reference sequence). There are 13 residues in the CDR3. CDR3 coding DNA: TGTGCCTGGACTGGACAGTCCACAGATACGCAGTATTTT. This sequence encodes CAWTGQSTDTQYF.

The CDR3 region has the DNA TGTGCCAGCAGTGAACAGCGGGGACTCACAGATACGCAGTATTTT. Translated, it gives CASSEQRGLTDTQYF. The genes are TRBV6-1 and TRBJ2-3; the match to TRBD2 covers 7 bases. The CDR3 runs 15 residues. Germline V gene data show CDR1 as MNHNS and CDR2 as SASEGT. V dropped 2 bases and J dropped 2; count of bases not matched to a gene: 4.

This clone appeared a single time. The CDR3 bases are TGCAGCGTTGACAGGGCGAACACTGAAGCTTTCTTT. This gives the protein CSVDRANTEAFF. This chain joins TRBV29-1 and TRBJ1-1, with D possibly matching TRBD1 (5 bases). CDR3 length equals 12 residues. CDR1 SQVTM and CDR2 ANQGSEA come from the germline V gene. The ends were cut back, 3 bases at V and 1 base at J, with 6 bases in the middle. The full variable domain, in which reference TRBV29-1 and TRBJ1-1 provide the parts outside the CDR3, is SAVISQKPSRDICQRGTSLTIQCQVDSQVTMMFWYRQQPGQSLTLIATANQGSEATYESGFVIDKFPISRPNLTFSTLTVSNMSPEDSSIYLCSVDRANTEAFFGQGTRLTVV.

The V gene is TRBV7-2, the J gene TRBJ2-5; possible D gene TRBD2, 6 bases. Trimming stripped 5 bases from V and 3 bases from J, with 13 bases between. The CDR3 has 14 amino acids. Germline lookup yields CDR1 SGHTA and CDR2 FQGNSA. Here the CDR3 reads CASSIGGAEETQYF. The DNA for the CDR3 is TGTGCCAGCAGCATAGGCGGGGCGGAAGAGACCCAGTACTTC. Looking up the rest from reference TRBV7-2 and TRBJ2-5 gives the full variable domain: GAGVSQSPSNKVTEKGKDVELRCDPISGHTALYWYRQSLGQGLEFLIYFQGNSAPDKSGLPSDRFSAERTGGSVSTLTIQRTQQEDSAVYLCASSIGGAEETQYFGPGTRLLVL.

The J gene is TRBJ1-6, the V gene TRBV6-5, with D tentatively TRBD1 (5 bases). Trimming took off 5 bases at V and 5 bases at J, with 13 bases between the two ends. This CDR3 contains 15 residues. Germline CDR1 is MNHEY and CDR2 is SVGAGI. The chain's CDR3 is CASSPRDLDNSPLHF. CDR3 nucleotides: TGTGCCAGCAGTCCCAGGGATCTGGATAATTCACCCCTCCACTTT.

The chain carries TRBV5-4 and TRBJ1-2; D unresolved. Per germline, CDR1 SGHNT and CDR2 YYREEE (reference sequence). Trimming removed 2 bases from V and 4 bases from J, with 9 bases in between. The CDR3 is 13 residues long. The CDR3 DNA sequence: TGTGCCAGCAGCTTCCCGGCTGGCTATGGCTACACCTTC. Protein: CASSFPAGYGYTF. Together with reference TRBV5-4 and TRBJ1-2, the CDR3 gives the full variable domain: ETGVTQSPTHLIKTRGQQVTLRCSSQSGHNTVSWYQQALGQGPQFIFQYYREEENGRGNFPPRFSGLQFPNYSSELNVNALELDDSALYLCASSFPAGYGYTFGSGTRLTVV.

The chain is built from TRBV6-1 and TRBJ1-5; 7 bases line up with TRBD1. V lost 7 bases, J lost 4 bases, and 4 bases stayed unmatched. The germline V gene encodes CDR1 MNHNS and CDR2 SASEGT. The CDR3 has 13 residues. The CDR3 loop reads CASTGDSNQPQHF. In DNA form, the CDR3 reads TGTGCCAGCACGGGGGACAGTAATCAGCCCCAGCATTTT.

The genes are TRBV19 and TRBJ1-2, with 10 bases fitting TRBD1. The CDR3 sequence is 15 residues long. Germline lookup yields CDR1 LNHDA and CDR2 SQIVND (reference sequence). V shed 5 bases and J 4 bases; nucleotides not matched to a gene: 7. The CDR3 DNA reads as TGTGCCAGTAGTGCCGGGACAGGGGCAATCTATGGCTACACCTTC. Its protein is CASSAGTGAIYGYTF.

The rearrangement uses TRBV5-6 and TRBJ1-6; D is possibly TRBD1 (5 bases). The CDR3 extends over 15 amino acids. Germline V gene lookup returns CDR1 SGHDT and CDR2 YYEEEE. V shed 5 bases and J shed 6 bases, with 15 bases lying between them. The CDR3 DNA sequence: TGTGCCAGCAGTCCCGGGACGAAATTTAATTCACCCCTCCACTTT. Translating gives CASSPGTKFNSPLHF.

This CDR3 reads CASTRGGQSTDTQYF. The CDR3 nucleotides read TGTGCCAGCACCCGGGGGGGACAGAGCACAGATACGCAGTATTTT. The V call is TRBV2, the J call TRBJ2-3, with D possibly TRBD2 on 8 matching bases. CDR1 is SNHLY, CDR2 FYNNEI, per germline. The CDR3 loop spans 15 amino acids. V gave up 7 bases and J gave up 0 bases, with 14 bases separating them.

The chain uses TRBV9 and TRBJ2-5; D might be TRBD2 (5 bases). Germline CDR1 is SGDLS and CDR2 is YYNGEE. With 4 bases removed from V and 5 bases from J, the gap between germline ends came to 15 bases. The length of the CDR3 is 14 residues. CDR3 residues: CASSFTPGIETQYF. CDR3 DNA sequence: TGTGCCAGCAGCTTCACCCCGGGGATTGAGACCCAGTACTTC.

V and J are TRBV7-9 and TRBJ1-1; D perhaps matches TRBD1 (5 bases). This CDR3 is built from 13 residues. The germline V and J ends were trimmed by 3 bases and 10 bases, with 15 bases remaining between them. Germline V CDR1 and CDR2: SEHNR, FQNEAQ (reference sequence). The CDR3 DNA follows: TGTGCCAGCAGCTTGTCCTGGGGGGAAGGAGCTTTCTTT. It codes for CASSLSWGEGAFF.

This clone occurred many times. CDR3 sequence reads: CASKRQPYTEAQYFYEQYF. The CDR3 DNA reads TGCGCCAGCAAGCGACAGCCCTATACCGAGGCTCAGTACTTCTACGAGCAGTACTTC. The V and J genes are TRBV5-1 and TRBJ2-7, with a weak D call TRBD1 (5 bases). Trimming took 6 bases from V and 3 from J, leaving 31 bases between them. Germline CDR1 and CDR2: SGHRS and YFSETQ. The CDR3 is 19 amino acids.

Worth noting for this clone: Its ends do not fully match the called genes, so a read error is possible. The CDR3 here is CASSPLAGAENIQYF. DNA of the CDR3: TGTGCCAGCTCACCTTTAGCGGGAGCCGAAAACATTCAGTACTTC. The genes are TRBV18 and TRBJ2-4, with TRBD2 identical over 9 bases. Germline assignment: CDR1 KGHSH and CDR2 LQKENI. The CDR3 is 15 residues long.

The chain has TRBV11-2 and TRBJ2-7; possibly TRBD2 for D (6 bases). Trimming pared 1 base from V and 2 bases from J, leaving 9 bases between. CDR3 size: 14 residues. Per the germline V gene, CDR1 is SGHAT and CDR2 is FQNNGV. CDR3 region: CASSLVAGPYEQYF. Here the CDR3 DNA reads TGTGCCAGCAGCTTAGTTGCGGGACCCTACGAGCAGTACTTC.

In this sample, this clone turned up a few times. This chain links TRBV20-1 with TRBJ2-1; a possible D gene is TRBD2 (6 bases). The CDR3 is 11 residues long. Trimming cost V 3 bases and J 12 bases, with 12 bases left between them. CDR1 and CDR2 from the germline V gene are DFQATT and SNEGSKA (reference sequence). In nucleotides, the CDR3 is TGCAGTGCTAGCGTCGGGACTGTGCAGTTCTTC. It encodes CSASVGTVQFF.

J is TRBJ1-2 and V is TRBV29-1; TRBD1 aligns across 7 bases. The V gene's germline CDR1 is SQVTM and CDR2 ANQGSEA. V trimming: 6 bases; J trimming: 4 bases; junction bases outside the gene matches: 5. There are 12 residues in the CDR3. The CDR3 region has the DNA TGCAGCGTGGGAGGGGGCAGCTATGGCTACACCTTC. Its translation is CSVGGGSYGYTF.

Only one count was recorded for this clone. The V call is TRBV28, the J call TRBJ2-5; the match to TRBD2 covers 11 bases. The CDR3 is 17 amino acids. Losses at the gene ends were 5 bases for V and 1 base for J; bases not matched to a gene: 9. Germline-derived CDR1 and CDR2 are MDHEN and SYDVKM. DNA of the CDR3: TGTGCCAGCAGTAGTAGCGGGGGGGCACCAAGCCAAGAGACCCAGTACTTC. Protein: CASSSSGGAPSQETQYF.

This chain joins TRBV2 and TRBJ2-6; D ambiguous. Trimming removed 4 bases at V and 0 bases at J, with 19 bases between. The CDR3 contains 19 residues. The V gene's germline CDR1 is SNHLY and CDR2 FYNNEI. In nucleotides, the CDR3 is TGTGCCAGCAGTGTACTTCCCTCCCCATCCCTCTCTGGGGCCAACGTCCTGACTTTC. Its translation is CASSVLPSPSLSGANVLTF.

The chain recombines TRBV28 with TRBJ2-7, with a tentative D call TRBD2 (5 bases). CDR1 is MDHEN, CDR2 SYDVKM, per germline. The germline V and J ends were trimmed by 6 bases and 5 bases, with 17 bases remaining between them. The CDR3 consists of 14 residues. In nucleotides, the CDR3 is TGTGCCAGCAGCCAGTCACCGGGGTCCCACGAGCAGTACTTC. Translating it yields CASSQSPGSHEQYF.

This clone appeared a single time. As DNA, the CDR3 is TGTGCCAGCAACAGGGCAGGCGTGAACACTGAAGCTTTCTTT. Translating it yields CASNRAGVNTEAFF. The V call is TRBV11-2, the J call TRBJ1-1, with D tentatively TRBD1 (6 bases). V was trimmed by 7 bases and J by 0 bases, leaving 12 bases between them. This CDR3 has 14 residues. The germline V gene has CDR1 SGHAT and CDR2 FQNNGV.

The V gene is TRBV6-1, the J gene TRBJ2-7; D ambiguous. This CDR3 has 14 residues. Germline values: CDR1 MNHNS, CDR2 SASEGT. V gave up 6 bases and J gave up 2 bases, with 14 bases separating them. CDR3 nucleotides: TGTGCCAGCAGACTCGACTTATCCACCTACGAGCAGTACTTC. It is translated as CASRLDLSTYEQYF.